The 10 T cell receptor beta chains given below trace back to one sample, sequenced in a study of blood T cell repertoires in COVID-19. Repertoires were generated with immunoSEQ multiplex PCR, while TCRdb's copy carries only in-frame clones and drops some. The sample includes roughly 330,000 clones, over 70% seen only once; the top ten take under 6%. The sample comprised PBMCs or T cells enriched from blood (not recorded which). These receptors were obtained from a man aged 25-40 years who had recovered from COVID-19.

Here the CDR3 DNA reads TGTGCCAGTAGTAAGCTAGCTAGCACAGATACGCAGTATTTT. This translates into CASSKLASTDTQYF. The chain carries TRBV19 and TRBJ2-3; D possibly corresponds to TRBD2 (5 bases). Trimming removed 4 bases from V and 0 bases from J, with 8 bases in between. The CDR3 contains 14 residues. CDR1 is LNHDA and CDR2 is SQIVND in the germline V gene (reference sequence).

The rearrangement uses TRBV19 and TRBJ1-2; D remains ambiguous. Germline assignment: CDR1 LNHDA and CDR2 SQIVND (reference sequence). Trimming removed 6 bases at V and 4 bases at J, with 21 bases between. The CDR3 extends over 16 amino acids. The CDR3 DNA reads TGTGCCAGTAGCCAACCATCGGGAGGATCGGCCTATGGCTACACCTTC. Its translation: CASSQPSGGSAYGYTF.

This chain uses TRBV6-5 with TRBJ2-2, with TRBD2 matching 7 bases. Trimming at V came to 4 bases and at J to 5 bases, leaving 10 bases not matched to a gene. This CDR3 has 16 amino acids. CDR1 MNHEY and CDR2 SVGAGI come from the germline V gene. The CDR3 sequence is CASSSHGGGGTGELFF. CDR3 sequence (DNA): TGTGCCAGCAGTTCCCATGGGGGGGGTGGAACCGGGGAGCTGTTTTTT.

This rearrangement joins TRBV28 to TRBJ2-3; maybe TRBD2 (7 bases). Germline CDR1 MDHEN, CDR2 SYDVKM. V lost 6 bases and J lost 4, with 20 bases in between. The CDR3 runs 16 residues. The CDR3 DNA is TGTGCCAGCAGCCGCCGTGGGCGGGGGCGGTCAGATACGCAGTATTTT. It specifies CASSRRGRGRSDTQYF.

The chain employs TRBV28 and TRBJ2-1; 9 nucleotides agree with TRBD2. Germline V gene sequence: CDR1 MDHEN, CDR2 SYDVKM. The CDR3 has 19 amino acids. The trim removed 6 bases at V and 8 bases at J, leaving 23 bases unmatched. CDR3 amino acids: CASSYSASRGLALDDEQFF. Written as DNA, the CDR3 is TGTGCCAGCAGCTACTCCGCCTCAAGAGGACTAGCGCTCGACGATGAGCAGTTCTTC. Filled out from reference TRBV28 and TRBJ2-1, the complete variable domain reads DVKVTQSSRYLVKRTGEKVFLECVQDMDHENMFWYRQDPGLGLRLIYFSYDVKMKEKGDIPEGYSVSREKKERFSLILESASTNQTSMYLCASSYSASRGLALDDEQFFGPGTRLTVL.

The genes are TRBV5-4 and TRBJ1-4; maybe TRBD1 (6 bases). V lost 2 bases and J lost 3, with 17 bases in between. CDR1 and CDR2 from the germline V gene are SGHNT and YYREEE (reference sequence). This CDR3 has 17 residues. The CDR3 loop reads CASSLRGGRAANEKLFF. The CDR3 DNA sequence: TGTGCCAGCAGCTTACGCGGGGGGCGGGCTGCTAATGAAAAACTGTTTTTT.

DNA for the CDR3: TGTGCCAGCTCACTGACAGCGAGCGGCAATCAGCCCCAGCATTTT. Encoded protein: CASSLTASGNQPQHF. The gene calls are TRBV18 and TRBJ1-5, with a tentative D call TRBD1 (5 bases). Per germline, CDR1 KGHSH and CDR2 LQKENI. V was shortened by 4 bases and J by 2 bases, with 12 bases between the two germline ends. The CDR3 loop spans 15 amino acids. The full variable domain, completed using reference TRBV18 and TRBJ1-5, is NAGVMQNPRHLVRRRGQEARLRCSPMKGHSHVYWYRQLPEEGLKFMVYLQKENIIDESGMPKERFSAEFPKEGPSILRIQQVVRGDSAAYFCASSLTASGNQPQHFGDGTRLSIL.

The table lists this clone with a few counts. This rearrangement joins TRBV5-1 to TRBJ1-2, with 7 bases matching TRBD1. The CDR3 length is 14 residues. Germline V gene sequence: CDR1 SGHRS, CDR2 YFSETQ. Losses at the gene ends were 1 base for V and 5 bases for J; bases not matched to a gene: 5. CDR3 in amino acids: CASSLTGEGYGYTF. CDR3 sequence (DNA): TGCGCCAGCAGCTTGACAGGGGAAGGGTATGGCTACACCTTC.

J is TRBJ2-7 and V is TRBV24-1; D is uncertain. The V end lost 4 bases, the J end lost 3 bases, and 15 bases lay between the germline ends. Per germline, CDR1 KGHDR and CDR2 SFDVKD. This CDR3 has 15 amino acids. CDR3 protein: CATSDPTLEVYEQYF. The CDR3 DNA sequence: TGTGCCACCAGTGACCCGACCCTAGAAGTCTACGAGCAGTACTTC.

The genes are TRBV23-1 and TRBJ1-5; D is uncertain. TRBV23-1 is assigned to the ORF class and has an uncertain function. The CDR3 length is 14 residues. Trimming left V 7 bases short and J 0 bases short, with 10 bases between. The CDR3 coding sequence is TGCGCCAGCAAACAGATTTATAGCAATCAGCCCCAGCATTTT. Its protein is CASKQIYSNQPQHF.